This T cell receptor beta chain was recorded in a study of blood T cell repertoires in COVID-19. Individuals aged about 18 to 100 years were recruited from 20 to 25 US areas. Self-reported history from a screening survey and questionnaire set each donor's cohort. Participants in the exposed group had met a COVID-19 case in the 2 weeks before joining the study. Repertoires were generated with immunoSEQ multiplex PCR, while TCRdb's copy carries only in-frame clones and drops some. The data contain 200,000 to 250,000 clones, around 90% of them singletons. CDR3 length equals 16 residues. CDR1 is SGHTA and CDR2 is FQGNSA in the germline V gene. V shed 5 bases, J shed 7 bases, and the junction held 10 bases outside the gene matches.

The sequence derives from a man younger than 40 who had been exposed to COVID-19. Sequencing was done on a sample of PBMCs or T cells enriched from blood (not recorded which). The chain combines TRBV7-2 with TRBJ2-2; 10 bases fit TRBD1. CDR3 in DNA: TGTGCCAGCAGCCCCAACTGGGACAGGGGAGTCGGGGAGCTGTTTTTT. This sequence encodes CASSPNWDRGVGELFF.